This TCR beta chain was obtained from a study of OX40 agonist ivuxolimab in advanced cancers. The table came from immunoSEQ multiplex PCR; TCRdb's copy has only in-frame clones and leaves some out. The profile covers just over 60,000 clones, with roughly nine tenths appearing a single time and about 0.59% taken by the ten largest. This clone was seen only once. This sequence originates from an adult with an advanced solid tumor such as melanoma, head and neck, liver or kidney cancer. The sample was CD4+ or CD8+ T cells sorted from blood, taken in a trial of the OX40 agonist ivuxolimab.

CDR3 sequence (DNA): TGTGCCAGCCCCCCGGGCGGCTTCCAAGAGACCCAGTACTTC. This encodes CASPPGGFQETQYF. The chain recombines TRBV6-8 with TRBJ2-5; D ambiguous. V was trimmed by 8 bases and J by 1 base, leaving 14 bases between them. Germline-derived CDR1 and CDR2 are MNHGY and SAAAGT. This CDR3 contains 14 residues.